What follows is one T cell receptor beta chain and its context. Profiling relied on immunoSEQ multiplex PCR, and the TCRdb table lists in-frame clones only, not all of them. This sample has 50,000 to 55,000 clones, with about 82% found just once. The record originates from a study of technical replicates of blood from several donors. The V end lost 4 bases, the J end lost 8 bases, and 14 bases lay between the germline ends. Germline assignment: CDR1 SGHAT and CDR2 FQDESV (reference sequence). The CDR3 totals 13 residues. V is TRBV11-1 and J is TRBJ1-2, with D possibly TRBD1 on 5 matching bases. The specimen sequenced was PBMCs. The receptor comes from a human donor in good health. Some clones in this sample may be carry-over from other donors' samples. In DNA, the CDR3 is TGTGCCAGCAGCTCCGGGGGGTACTGGGGCTACACCTTC. Translating it yields CASSSGGYWGYTF.